Listed here are 20 T cell receptor beta chains from one sample, sequenced in a study of cytomegalovirus exposure and HLA in healthy donors. PCR employed 60 Vbeta and 13 Jbeta primers. Clones were sequenced by immunoSEQ multiplex PCR, and TCRdb holds only the in-frame ones, with some missing. The sample shows 200,000 to 300,000 clones, 70% to 90% of them seen only once. Sequences were obtained from PBMCs. These TCRs come from a girl under 10 years old in good health and CMV-seronegative.

In DNA, the CDR3 is TGTGCCATCAGTGAGTTAGGGAACAGGGGGCAAGGACCTCTAGCCAAAAACATTCAGTACTTC. This encodes CAISELGNRGQGPLAKNIQYF. The chain employs TRBV10-3 and TRBJ2-4; TRBD1 aligns across 9 bases. The CDR3 totals 21 residues. The germline gives CDR1 ENHRY, CDR2 SYGVKD. The V and J ends lost 1 base and 0 bases, in that order; junction bases with no gene match: 16.

This chain connects TRBV2 to TRBJ1-2; tentatively, D is TRBD1 (5 bases). This CDR3 has 9 amino acids. Per the germline V gene, CDR1 is SNHLY and CDR2 is FYNNEI. Trimming pared 7 bases from V and 12 bases from J, leaving 9 bases between. CDR3 coding DNA: TGTGCCAGCACCAGCAGGGACACCTTC. It encodes CASTSRDTF.

The chain couples TRBV5-6 to TRBJ1-5; D is unclear. The CDR3 contains 16 residues. V was trimmed by 4 bases and J by 3 bases, leaving 17 bases between them. CDR1 and CDR2 from the germline V gene are SGHDT and YYEEEE. CDR3 DNA sequence: TGTGCCAGCAGCCTAGGGCCCGGACTGATCAATCAGCCCCAGCATTTT. Residues: CASSLGPGLINQPQHF.

The J gene is TRBJ1-6, the V gene TRBV4-1, with D unresolved. The CDR3 consists of 16 residues. Trimming took 2 bases from V and 7 from J, leaving 15 bases between them. CDR1 MGHRA and CDR2 YSYEKL come from the germline V gene. The CDR3 loop reads CASSQYAGDLNSPLHF. DNA of the CDR3: TGCGCCAGCAGCCAATATGCGGGAGACCTAAATTCACCCCTCCACTTT.

This clone was detected a few times. The chain is built from TRBV2 and TRBJ2-1, with 15 bases that match TRBD2. The CDR3 consists of 14 residues. Germline CDR1 reads SNHLY; CDR2 reads FYNNEI. V gave up 6 bases and J gave up 8 bases; unmatched junction bases: 2. CDR3 in amino acids: CASSGTSGRYEQFF. CDR3 coding DNA: TGTGCCAGCAGCGGGACTAGCGGGAGGTATGAGCAGTTCTTC. The full variable domain, in which reference TRBV2 and TRBJ2-1 provide the parts outside the CDR3, is EPEVTQTPSHQVTQMGQEVILRCVPISNHLYFYWYRQILGQKVEFLVSFYNNEISEKSEIFDDQFSVERPDGSNFTLKIRSTKLEDSAMYFCASSGTSGRYEQFFGPGTRLTVL.

This CDR3 is CASSERQGQPQHF. The CDR3 nucleotides read TGTGCCAGCAGCGAGAGACAGGGACAGCCCCAGCATTTT. The rearrangement joins TRBV11-2 to TRBJ1-5; TRBD1 matches at 7 bases. The germline V gene encodes CDR1 SGHAT and CDR2 FQNNGV. The CDR3 length is 13 residues. After removal of 5 bases from V and 7 bases from J, the junction contained 5 bases not matched to a gene.

The rearrangement joins TRBV6-5 to TRBJ2-2; 7 bases are a match to TRBD1. The CDR3 runs to 14 residues. Germline CDR1 MNHEY, CDR2 SVGAGI. After removal of 2 bases from V and 4 bases from J, the junction contained 1 base not matched to a gene. This chain's CDR3 is CASSYAGGTGELFF. CDR3 DNA sequence: TGTGCCAGCAGTTACGCAGGGGGCACCGGGGAGCTGTTTTTT.

V gene TRBV19 combines with J gene TRBJ2-3; weak D call: TRBD2 (5 bases). V dropped 3 bases and J dropped 0 bases, with 10 bases sitting between them. The germline V gene has CDR1 LNHDA and CDR2 SQIVND (reference sequence). This CDR3 contains 15 residues. The CDR3 DNA follows: TGTGCCAGTAGTATCGAGGGTACTAGCACAGATACGCAGTATTTT. Its protein is CASSIEGTSTDTQYF.

This CDR3 is CASSPRTSGRAADTQYF. CDR3 DNA sequence: TGTGCCAGCTCACCGCGGACTAGCGGGAGGGCCGCAGATACGCAGTATTTT. This chain uses TRBV18 with TRBJ2-3, with TRBD2 matching 15 bases. After removal of 3 bases from V and 4 bases from J, the junction contained 5 bases not matched to a gene. Germline V CDR1 and CDR2: KGHSH, LQKENI. The CDR3 consists of 17 residues.

As DNA, the CDR3 is TGTGCCAGTAGTATGGGGGACAGGGTCTTTAATCAGCCCCAGCATTTT. Translation: CASSMGDRVFNQPQHF. The V and J genes are TRBV19 and TRBJ1-5, with 9 bases fitting TRBD1. The CDR3 contains 16 residues. V was pared by 3 bases and J by 4 bases, with 7 bases of the junction left unmatched. Germline assignment: CDR1 LNHDA and CDR2 SQIVND (reference sequence).

This clone was observed a few times. The genes are TRBV5-8 and TRBJ2-7; D gene ambiguous. Per germline, CDR1 SGHTS and CDR2 YDEGEE. The CDR3 has 17 residues. Between the trimmed V and J ends, which lost 0 bases and 1 base, there was a span of 17 bases. CDR3 residues: CASSLVFTAFASYEQYF. CDR3 nucleotide sequence: TGTGCCAGCAGCTTGGTGTTTACAGCCTTTGCTTCCTACGAGCAGTACTTC. The full variable domain, rest sourced from reference TRBV5-8 and TRBJ2-7, is EAGVTQSPTHLIKTRGQQATLRCSPISGHTSVYWYQQALGLGLQFLLWYDEGEERNRGNFPPRFSGRQFPNYSSELNVNALELEDSALYLCASSLVFTAFASYEQYFGPGTRLTVT.

This clone was seen a single time. The rearrangement uses TRBV5-1 and TRBJ1-1; maybe TRBD1 (5 bases). CDR3 length: 14 residues. Germline V gene lookup returns CDR1 SGHRS and CDR2 YFSETQ. Between the trimmed V and J ends, which lost 4 bases and 3 bases, there was a span of 13 bases. The CDR3 nucleotides are TGCGCCAGCAGCAGTCAGGGCTCAGACACTGAAGCTTTCTTT. Translation: CASSSQGSDTEAFF.

The rearrangement links TRBV5-6 to TRBJ2-7; D uncertain. V gave up 1 base and J gave up 3 bases, with 5 bases separating them. This CDR3 is built from 12 residues. Germline V CDR1 and CDR2: SGHDT, YYEEEE. The CDR3 sequence: CASSLRLYEQYF. CDR3 DNA: TGTGCCAGCAGCTTGCGACTCTACGAGCAGTACTTC.

J is TRBJ2-2 and V is TRBV7-9; D is uncertain. CDR3 size: 13 residues. Germline V lookup: CDR1 SEHNR, CDR2 FQNEAQ (reference sequence). Trimming shortened V by 4 bases and J by 4 bases, and 7 bases separated the two germline ends. CDR3 amino acids: CASSSDSTGELFF. In DNA form, the CDR3 reads TGTGCCAGCAGCTCAGACTCCACCGGGGAGCTGTTTTTT.

The chain is built from TRBV15 and TRBJ1-2, with D perhaps matching TRBD1 (5 bases). Looked up from germline, CDR1 is LNHNV and CDR2 is YYDKDF (reference sequence). The CDR3 consists of 15 residues. V lost 0 bases and J lost 2, with 10 bases in between. DNA for the CDR3: TGTGCCACCAGCAGAGATCGGGGGAAAAACTATGGCTACACCTTC. Translating it yields CATSRDRGKNYGYTF.

The chain recombines TRBV18 with TRBJ2-7; 7 bases are a match to TRBD1. Germline CDR1 is KGHSH and CDR2 is LQKENI. The CDR3 is 14 residues long. V lost 6 bases, J lost 1 base, and 6 bases stayed unmatched. The CDR3 DNA is TGTGCCAGCTCTACAAGACAGGGATCCTACGAGCAGTACTTC. It encodes CASSTRQGSYEQYF.

The V and J genes are TRBV6-1 and TRBJ1-6, with TRBD1 as a possible D gene (5 bases). The germline V gene has CDR1 MNHNS and CDR2 SASEGT. V dropped 1 base and J dropped 0 bases, with 10 bases sitting between them. This CDR3 spans 17 amino acids. The CDR3 protein is CASSEGQYSSYNSPLHF. In nucleotides, the CDR3 is TGTGCCAGCAGTGAAGGACAGTACAGCTCCTATAATTCACCCCTCCACTTT.

V gene TRBV5-1 combines with J gene TRBJ2-3; possible D gene TRBD2, 6 bases. The CDR3 contains 16 residues. CDR1 is SGHRS and CDR2 is YFSETQ in the germline V gene. Trimming shortened V by 4 bases and J by 3 bases, and 18 bases separated the two germline ends. This CDR3 reads CASSADPGGVTDTQYF. CDR3 bases: TGCGCCAGCAGCGCCGACCCGGGCGGGGTGACAGATACGCAGTATTTT.

The V and J genes are TRBV6-6 and TRBJ2-5, with TRBD2 as a possible D gene (6 bases). The V and J ends lost 7 bases and 5 bases respectively, with 20 bases between them. CDR3 size: 15 residues. In germline, CDR1 is MNHNY, CDR2 SVGAGI (reference sequence). In DNA, the CDR3 is TGTGCCAGCAACGACAGATCCAGCGGAGGGGAGACCCAGTACTTC. This gives the protein CASNDRSSGGETQYF.

The chain uses TRBV4-1 and TRBJ1-1; TRBD1 aligns across 10 bases. The germline CDR1 and CDR2 sequences are MGHRA and YSYEKL. The CDR3 extends over 17 amino acids. V trimming: 4 bases; J trimming: 0 bases; junction bases outside the gene matches: 8. The DNA for the CDR3 is TGCGCCAGCAGCCTCGGACAGGGGGGACCAATGAACACTGAAGCTTTCTTT. Translated: CASSLGQGGPMNTEAFF.